Given below is one T cell receptor (beta chain) in context. This clone was seen repeatedly, ten times or more. The clone's antigen remains unknown. No clone much larger than this one lies a single base away; base qualities are absent. Based on the germline V gene, the CDR1 and CDR2 sequences are MDHEN and SYDVKM. Ends trimmed: V by 4 bases, J by 1 base; bases unmatched to a gene: 11. The CDR3 contains 17 residues, cysteine and phenylalanine counted. The entry retains the CDR3 DNA only, 51 bases that are in frame from base 1. Collaborating institutions collected whole blood in K2EDTA tubes following their own protocols. For TCRbeta analysis, collaborators shipped samples as frozen whole blood, isolated PBMCs, or DNA extracted from either of those sample types. The immunoSEQ Assay, a bias-controlled multiplex PCR, was used to amplify TCRbeta CDR3 regions from genomic DNA. From the authors' description of their analysis: Nucleated cell counts per sample were estimated from amplification of reference gene primers within the assay. Sequence reads were collapsed and filtered to measure the absolute abundance of every unique TCRbeta CDR3 rearrangement. Productive Simpson clonality was computed per sample as the square root of Simpson's diversity index over productive rearrangements. As stored in TCRdb, this immuneACCESS dataset retains in-frame rearrangements with V and J assigned. A fraction of the clones does not appear; measured against another copy, unresolved V genes explain less than half of the discrepancy, and the remainder lacks a known reason. The V and J calls and the clone size are those of that table, but D and trimming were determined from the DNA. The sample table shows 150,000 to 200,000 clones, and about 80% are seen once. Approximately 8.7% of the sample is in the top ten clones.

This sample was included in a study of blood T cell repertoires in COVID-19 (TCRdb year 2020). General notes on the study: Samples from collaborators originated in the United States, Italy and Spain and spanned both the acute and convalescent phases of COVID-19. Samples were obtained from the ongoing ImmuneRACE study (first 160 participants) and from 950 to 1,500 subjects provided by 6 global collaborators. The dataset comprised deeply sampled blood TCRbeta repertoires from subjects exposed to, actively infected with, or recovered from COVID-19. Where available, HLA class I and class II types were taken from metadata supplied by the sample provider and were not determined by assay-based typing. The sample metadata nearly always contained a de-identified subject ID, COVID-19 status, age in years and sex. The repertoires were released in a freely available public database intended as a resource for research on the immune response to SARS-CoV-2. The prospective study material was composed of cDNA or gDNA derived from T cells, B-cell-depleted T cells, or PBMCs. Results and caveats for the whole study, not just this receptor: How much clinical and demographic metadata was included differed by source and by participant, and the metadata was provided uncurated.

Sequenced input: peripheral blood. This TCR derives from a woman in her 70s with acute or convalescent COVID-19. Recombination linked TRBV28 to TRBJ1-1; 8 bases in the junction line up with TRBD1. The nucleotide sequence reads TGTGCCAGCAGTTCCCCATGGACAGGGAGAACGAACACTGAAGCTTTCTTT. This sequence encodes CASSSPWTGRTNTEAFF.